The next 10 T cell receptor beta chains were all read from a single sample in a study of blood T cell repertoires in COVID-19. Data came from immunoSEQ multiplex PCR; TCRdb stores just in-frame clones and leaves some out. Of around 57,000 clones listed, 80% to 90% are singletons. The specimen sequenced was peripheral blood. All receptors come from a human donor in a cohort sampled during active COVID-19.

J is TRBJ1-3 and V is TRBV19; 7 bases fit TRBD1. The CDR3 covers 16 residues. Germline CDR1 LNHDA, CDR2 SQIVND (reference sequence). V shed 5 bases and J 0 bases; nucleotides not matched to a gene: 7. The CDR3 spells CASSFTGARSGNTIYF. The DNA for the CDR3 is TGTGCCAGTAGTTTTACAGGGGCACGCTCTGGAAACACCATATATTTT.

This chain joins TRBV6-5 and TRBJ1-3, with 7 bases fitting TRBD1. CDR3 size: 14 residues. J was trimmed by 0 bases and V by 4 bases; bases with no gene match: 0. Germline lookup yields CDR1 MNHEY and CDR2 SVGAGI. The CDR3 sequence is CASSSGGSGNTIYF. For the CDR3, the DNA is TGTGCCAGCAGTTCAGGGGGCTCTGGAAACACCATATATTTT.

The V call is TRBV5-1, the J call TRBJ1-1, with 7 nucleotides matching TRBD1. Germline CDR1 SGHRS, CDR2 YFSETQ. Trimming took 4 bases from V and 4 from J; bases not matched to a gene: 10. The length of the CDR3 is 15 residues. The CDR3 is CASSPILSGGTEAFF. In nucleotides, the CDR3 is TGCGCCAGCAGCCCAATCCTTTCAGGGGGCACTGAAGCTTTCTTT.

The CDR3 protein is CATSTNNRRESPLTF. CDR3 nucleotide sequence: TGTGCCACCAGCACCAACAACCGGCGGGAAAGCCCGCTGACCTTC. The rearrangement uses TRBV15 and TRBJ1-2, with unresolved D. Germline CDR1 is LNHNV and CDR2 is YYDKDF (reference sequence). Trimming shortened V by 4 bases and J by 14 bases, and 26 bases separated the two germline ends. The CDR3 contains 15 residues.

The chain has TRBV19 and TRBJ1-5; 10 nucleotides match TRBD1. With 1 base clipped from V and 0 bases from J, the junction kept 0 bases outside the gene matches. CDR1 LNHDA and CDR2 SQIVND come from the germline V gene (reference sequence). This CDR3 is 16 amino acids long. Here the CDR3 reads CASSIGDRGSNQPQHF. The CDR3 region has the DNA TGTGCCAGTAGTATAGGGGACAGGGGTAGCAATCAGCCCCAGCATTTT.

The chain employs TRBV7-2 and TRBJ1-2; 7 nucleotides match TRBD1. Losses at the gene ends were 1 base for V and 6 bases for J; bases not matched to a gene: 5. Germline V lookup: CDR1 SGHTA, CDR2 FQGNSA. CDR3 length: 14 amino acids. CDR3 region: CASSLGRQGHGYTF. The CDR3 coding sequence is TGTGCCAGCAGCTTAGGCCGACAGGGACATGGCTACACCTTC.

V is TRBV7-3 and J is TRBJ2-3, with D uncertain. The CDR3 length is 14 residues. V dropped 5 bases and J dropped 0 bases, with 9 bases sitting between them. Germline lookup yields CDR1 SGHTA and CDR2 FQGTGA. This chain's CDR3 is CASSPYPSTDTQYF. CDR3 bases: TGTGCCAGCAGCCCCTATCCGAGCACAGATACGCAGTATTTT.

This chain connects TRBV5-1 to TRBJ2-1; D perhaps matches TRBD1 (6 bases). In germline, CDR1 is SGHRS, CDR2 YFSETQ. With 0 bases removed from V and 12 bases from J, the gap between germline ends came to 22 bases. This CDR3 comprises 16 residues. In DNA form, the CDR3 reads TGCGCCAGCAGCTTGGGAGTCGGGACACTTCGGGTATCGCAGTTCTTC. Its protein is CASSLGVGTLRVSQFF.

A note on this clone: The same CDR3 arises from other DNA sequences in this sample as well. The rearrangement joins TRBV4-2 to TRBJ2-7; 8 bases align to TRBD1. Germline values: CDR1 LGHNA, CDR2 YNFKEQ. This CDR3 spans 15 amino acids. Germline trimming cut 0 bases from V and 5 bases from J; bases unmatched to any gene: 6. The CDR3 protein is CASSQDTGTGNEQYF. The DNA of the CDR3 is TGTGCCAGCAGCCAAGATACCGGGACAGGAAACGAGCAGTACTTC.

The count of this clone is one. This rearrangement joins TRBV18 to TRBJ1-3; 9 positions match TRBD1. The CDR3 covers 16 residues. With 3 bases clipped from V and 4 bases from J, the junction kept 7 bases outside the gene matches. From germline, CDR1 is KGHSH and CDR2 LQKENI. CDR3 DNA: TGTGCCAGCTCACCTACCGGGACAGGGAAAGGAAACACCATATATTTT. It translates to CASSPTGTGKGNTIYF. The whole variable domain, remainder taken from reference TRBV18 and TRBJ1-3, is NAGVMQNPRHLVRRRGQEARLRCSPMKGHSHVYWYRQLPEEGLKFMVYLQKENIIDESGMPKERFSAEFPKEGPSILRIQQVVRGDSAAYFCASSPTGTGKGNTIYFGEGSWLTVV.